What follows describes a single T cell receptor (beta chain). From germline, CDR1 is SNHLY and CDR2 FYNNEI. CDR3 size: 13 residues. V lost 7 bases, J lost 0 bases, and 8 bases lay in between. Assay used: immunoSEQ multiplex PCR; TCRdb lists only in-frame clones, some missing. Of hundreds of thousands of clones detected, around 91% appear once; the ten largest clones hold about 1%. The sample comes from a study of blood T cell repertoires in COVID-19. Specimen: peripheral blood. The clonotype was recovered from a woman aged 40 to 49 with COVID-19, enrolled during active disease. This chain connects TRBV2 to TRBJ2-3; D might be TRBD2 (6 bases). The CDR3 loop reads CASKGTSTDTQYF. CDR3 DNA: TGTGCCAGCAAGGGGACTAGCACAGATACGCAGTATTTT.